This is a list of T cell receptor beta chains from one sample in a study of CD8+CD57+ T cells in acquired aplastic anemia. Via MiXCR, TCRdb re-called the reads, giving one row per CDR3 protein. This sample has 150,000 or so distinct CDR3 sequences; 40% to 55% occur once, and the top ten carry roughly 2.8%. The sample taken for sequencing was sorted CD4+, CD8+, or CD8+CD57+ T cells (not recorded which) from PBMCs. All receptors derive from a human donor with aplastic anemia. Both conserved end residues are part of each CDR3. A D gene is named only where the DNA matches it firmly. The size of a clone is reported for some rows only, either as once, few or many, or as a class for expanded clones.

v_gene: TRBV5-5
abundance: many
d_gene: .
j_gene: TRBJ1-2
CDR3nt: TGTGCCAGCAGCTTGGAGGTGTACGGAGATGGCTACACCTTC
CDR3aa: CASSLEVYGDGYTF

v_gene: TRBV6-1
abundance: many
d_gene: .
j_gene: TRBJ2-5
CDR3nt: TGTGCCAGCACCCGAACGGAGACCCAGTACTTC
CDR3aa: CASTRTETQYF

v_gene: TRBV5-1
abundance: .
d_gene: TRBD2
j_gene: TRBJ2-3
CDR3nt: TGCGCCAGCAGAGGGACTAGCGGGATGAGCACAGATACGCAGTATTTT
CDR3aa: CASRGTSGMSTDTQYF

v_gene: TRBV6-1
abundance: .
d_gene: .
j_gene: TRBJ1-5
CDR3nt: TGTGCCAGCAGTGAAGAGGAAGGGGCAGGGCAGCCCCAGCATTTT
CDR3aa: CASSEEEGAGQPQHF

v_gene: TRBV5-6
abundance: .
d_gene: .
j_gene: TRBJ1-4
CDR3nt: TGTGCCAGCAGTTTTCGACGGGGCGGGGCTAATGAAAAACTGCTTTTT
CDR3aa: CASSFRRGGANEKLLF

v_gene: TRBV5-1
abundance: many
d_gene: .
j_gene: TRBJ2-6
CDR3nt: TGCGCCAGCAGCATACAGGGAGTTACCTCTGGGGCCAACGTCCTGACTTTC
CDR3aa: CASSIQGVTSGANVLTF

v_gene: TRBV5-1
abundance: many
d_gene: TRBD1
j_gene: TRBJ2-1
CDR3nt: TGCGCCAGCAGCTTGATTGGGACAGGGCTGAATGAGCAGTTCTTC
CDR3aa: CASSLIGTGLNEQFF

v_gene: TRBV7-3
abundance: many
d_gene: .
j_gene: TRBJ2-2
CDR3nt: TGTGCCAGCAGGTTACAGGCGAACACCGGGGAGCTGTTTTTT
CDR3aa: CASRLQANTGELFF

v_gene: TRBV7-9
abundance: .
d_gene: .
j_gene: TRBJ2-5
CDR3nt: TGTGCCAGCTCTGCTGAGGGGGGTGGAGAGTACTTC
CDR3aa: CASSAEGGGEYF

v_gene: TRBV20-1
abundance: many
d_gene: .
j_gene: TRBJ2-2
CDR3nt: TGCAGTGCTAGAGATCTTAGTTACACCGGGGAGCTGTTTTTT
CDR3aa: CSARDLSYTGELFF

v_gene: TRBV10-3
abundance: once
d_gene: .
j_gene: TRBJ2-7
CDR3nt: TGTGCCATCAGTGAACGGGCCTACGAGCAGTACTTC
CDR3aa: CAISERAYEQYF

v_gene: TRBV4-2
abundance: few
d_gene: TRBD1
j_gene: TRBJ2-2
CDR3nt: TGTGCCAGCAGCCAAGATTTGGGACAGGGTAGGACCGGGGAGCTGTTTTTT
CDR3aa: CASSQDLGQGRTGELFF

v_gene: TRBV4-3
abundance: many
d_gene: TRBD2
j_gene: TRBJ2-1
CDR3nt: TGCGCCAGCAGCCAAGTAGTACTGACTAGCGGGAGTGGGTATGAGCAGTTCTTC
CDR3aa: CASSQVVLTSGSGYEQFF

v_gene: TRBV7-9
abundance: .
d_gene: .
j_gene: TRBJ1-2
CDR3nt: TGTGCCAGCAGCGCCCAGGATTATGGCTACACCTTC
CDR3aa: CASSAQDYGYTF

v_gene: TRBV5-1
abundance: .
d_gene: .
j_gene: TRBJ2-3
CDR3nt: TGCGCCAGCAGCGGACCCGGATCCACAGATACGCAGTATTTT
CDR3aa: CASSGPGSTDTQYF

v_gene: TRBV11-2
abundance: few
d_gene: TRBD1
j_gene: TRBJ2-3
CDR3nt: TGTGCCAGCAGCTTAATATTCGATCGGTGGACTGAGGGGGCAGGGGATACGCAGTATTTT
CDR3aa: CASSLIFDRWTEGAGDTQYF

v_gene: TRBV2
abundance: .
d_gene: .
j_gene: TRBJ2-2
CDR3nt: TGTGCCAGCAGTGTGGTAACGAGCACCGGGGAGCTGTTTTTT
CDR3aa: CASSVVTSTGELFF

v_gene: TRBV15
abundance: .
d_gene: TRBD1
j_gene: TRBJ2-2
CDR3nt: TGTGCCACCAGCAGTTCCTCGGGACAGGGGTCCAGGGAGCTGTTTTTT
CDR3aa: CATSSSSGQGSRELFF

v_gene: TRBV20-1
abundance: many
d_gene: TRBD1
j_gene: TRBJ1-1
CDR3nt: TGCAGTGCTAAAGCGGACAGGGGATTGAACACTGAAGCTTTCTTT
CDR3aa: CSAKADRGLNTEAFF

v_gene: TRBV7-3
abundance: .
d_gene: .
j_gene: TRBJ2-2
CDR3nt: TGTGCCAGCAGCCAAGGCCAGCGCGGCACCGGGGAGCTGTTTTTT
CDR3aa: CASSQGQRGTGELFF

v_gene: TRBV7-2
abundance: many
d_gene: .
j_gene: TRBJ1-4
CDR3nt: TGTGCCAGCAGCTTAGCGGGCAGGGTAGGCGAAAAACTGTTTTTT
CDR3aa: CASSLAGRVGEKLFF

v_gene: TRBV12-3/TRBV12-4
abundance: many
d_gene: .
j_gene: TRBJ1-2
CDR3nt: TGTGCCAGCAGTTTGGGGGCAGGAGGTGGCTACACCTTC
CDR3aa: CASSLGAGGGYTF

v_gene: TRBV5-1
abundance: many
d_gene: .
j_gene: TRBJ2-5
CDR3nt: TGCGCCAGCAGCTTGGCGGCAGCCCAAGAGACCCAGTACTTC
CDR3aa: CASSLAAAQETQYF

v_gene: TRBV7-2
abundance: many
d_gene: TRBD1
j_gene: TRBJ1-5
CDR3nt: TGTGCCAGCAGGCTAACAGGGGCCGAGCAGCCCCAGCATTTT
CDR3aa: CASRLTGAEQPQHF

v_gene: TRBV3-1
abundance: .
d_gene: .
j_gene: TRBJ2-1
CDR3nt: TGTGCCAGCAGCCGAGGAGGTTCGACTACCCCCTACAATGAGCAGTTCTTC
CDR3aa: CASSRGGSTTPYNEQFF

v_gene: TRBV6-1
abundance: .
d_gene: TRBD1
j_gene: TRBJ2-3
CDR3nt: TGTGCCAGCACCTTACCCCCTCCGGGACAGGGGGTAGATACGCAGTATTTT
CDR3aa: CASTLPPPGQGVDTQYF

v_gene: TRBV19
abundance: .
d_gene: .
j_gene: TRBJ1-6
CDR3nt: TGTGCCAGTAGTCCAGACACGACGAGTTCACCCCTCCACTTT
CDR3aa: CASSPDTTSSPLHF

v_gene: TRBV20-1
abundance: many
d_gene: .
j_gene: TRBJ1-1
CDR3nt: TGCAGTGCTAGAGCCCCGGCGATGAACACTGAAGCTTTCTTT
CDR3aa: CSARAPAMNTEAFF

v_gene: TRBV19
abundance: .
d_gene: .
j_gene: TRBJ1-4
CDR3nt: TGTGCCAGTAGTCCCTCGACAGACTCCCATGAAAAACTGTTTTTT
CDR3aa: CASSPSTDSHEKLFF

v_gene: TRBV25-1
abundance: few
d_gene: .
j_gene: TRBJ1-1
CDR3nt: TGTGCCAGCAGTGTGGAAAGGAACACTGAAGCTTTCTTT
CDR3aa: CASSVERNTEAFF

v_gene: TRBV24-1
abundance: .
d_gene: TRBD1
j_gene: TRBJ2-7
CDR3nt: TGTGCCACCAGTGACAGCGGACAGGGGGTAACCTACGAGCAGTACTTC
CDR3aa: CATSDSGQGVTYEQYF

v_gene: TRBV7-6
abundance: few
d_gene: .
j_gene: TRBJ2-5
CDR3nt: TGTGCCAGCAGCCGAGACGTGGGGCTACAGTACTTC
CDR3aa: CASSRDVGLQYF

v_gene: TRBV10-3
abundance: once
d_gene: TRBD2
j_gene: TRBJ2-3
CDR3nt: TGTGCCATCAGTGAACCGGGACTAGCGGGAGTGGGGACAGATACGCAGTATTTT
CDR3aa: CAISEPGLAGVGTDTQYF

v_gene: TRBV10-3
abundance: .
d_gene: TRBD1
j_gene: TRBJ1-1
CDR3nt: TGTGCCATCTCGAGACAGGGGGCCCCTATGGACACTGAAGCTTTCTTT
CDR3aa: CAISRQGAPMDTEAFF

v_gene: TRBV29-1
abundance: many
d_gene: .
j_gene: TRBJ2-1
CDR3nt: TGCAGCGCCCTTTTTGGGGACCCGAGCTCCTACAATGAGCAGTTCTTC
CDR3aa: CSALFGDPSSYNEQFF

v_gene: TRBV5-1
abundance: many
d_gene: TRBD2
j_gene: TRBJ2-2
CDR3nt: TGCGCCAGCAGCTCCGGACTAGCATCCGGGGAGCTGTTTTTT
CDR3aa: CASSSGLASGELFF

v_gene: TRBV6-2/TRBV6-3
abundance: many
d_gene: TRBD2
j_gene: TRBJ2-7
CDR3nt: TGTGCCAGCCGTTCCGGGACTAGCGTCGCCTACGAGCAGTACTTC
CDR3aa: CASRSGTSVAYEQYF

v_gene: TRBV5-8
abundance: many
d_gene: .
j_gene: TRBJ1-3
CDR3nt: TGTGCCAGCAGCTTGAATCTTGGAAACACCATATATTTT
CDR3aa: CASSLNLGNTIYF

v_gene: TRBV20-1
abundance: many
d_gene: .
j_gene: TRBJ1-1
CDR3nt: TGCAGTGCTAGAGTCGCTACAGGCCCCGGCACTGAAGCTTTCTTT
CDR3aa: CSARVATGPGTEAFF

v_gene: TRBV29-1
abundance: .
d_gene: .
j_gene: TRBJ2-7
CDR3nt: TGCAGCGTTGGTATGGTCTACGAGCAGTACTTC
CDR3aa: CSVGMVYEQYF

v_gene: TRBV10-2
abundance: once
d_gene: .
j_gene: TRBJ2-5
CDR3nt: TGCGCCAGCAGTGAGTCGGAGACCCAGTACTTC
CDR3aa: CASSESETQYF

v_gene: TRBV5-1
abundance: many
d_gene: TRBD2
j_gene: TRBJ2-2
CDR3nt: TGCGCCAGCAGCTTTACTAGCGGGAGGGCGAACACCGGGGAGCTGTTTTTT
CDR3aa: CASSFTSGRANTGELFF

v_gene: TRBV15
abundance: few
d_gene: TRBD1
j_gene: TRBJ2-3
CDR3nt: TGTGCCACCAGCAGGTTTACGGGACAGGGAGGAGATACGCAGTATTTT
CDR3aa: CATSRFTGQGGDTQYF

v_gene: TRBV6-1
abundance: many
d_gene: .
j_gene: TRBJ1-1
CDR3nt: TGTGCCAGCAGTCCCTCCCGGGGGAACACTGAAGCTTTCTTT
CDR3aa: CASSPSRGNTEAFF

v_gene: TRBV10-3
abundance: many
d_gene: TRBD2
j_gene: TRBJ2-7
CDR3nt: TGTGCCGTTGGGACTAGCGGGGAGACCTACGAGCAGTACTTC
CDR3aa: CAVGTSGETYEQYF

v_gene: TRBV9
abundance: few
d_gene: .
j_gene: TRBJ1-1
CDR3nt: TGTGCCAGCAGCGCGGACACTGAAGCTTTCTTT
CDR3aa: CASSADTEAFF

v_gene: TRBV29-1
abundance: .
d_gene: .
j_gene: TRBJ2-3
CDR3nt: TGCAGCGGACTCCGAAGCACAGATACGCAGTATTTT
CDR3aa: CSGLRSTDTQYF

v_gene: TRBV12-3/TRBV12-4
abundance: once
d_gene: .
j_gene: TRBJ1-5
CDR3nt: TGTGCCAGCAGTGGGACACCCGATCAGCCCCAGCATTTT
CDR3aa: CASSGTPDQPQHF

v_gene: TRBV6-1
abundance: .
d_gene: .
j_gene: TRBJ1-4
CDR3nt: TGTGCCAGCAGAACCCGAGGGCGCGAAAAACTGTTTTTT
CDR3aa: CASRTRGREKLFF

v_gene: TRBV6-1
abundance: .
d_gene: .
j_gene: TRBJ1-2
CDR3nt: TGTGCCAGCAGCCCGGGACCCTTCAATGGCTACACCTTC
CDR3aa: CASSPGPFNGYTF

v_gene: TRBV5-1
abundance: .
d_gene: TRBD2
j_gene: TRBJ2-7
CDR3nt: TGCGCCAGCAGCTTGTATAGGCTAGCGGGAGTCGAGCAGTACTTC
CDR3aa: CASSLYRLAGVEQYF